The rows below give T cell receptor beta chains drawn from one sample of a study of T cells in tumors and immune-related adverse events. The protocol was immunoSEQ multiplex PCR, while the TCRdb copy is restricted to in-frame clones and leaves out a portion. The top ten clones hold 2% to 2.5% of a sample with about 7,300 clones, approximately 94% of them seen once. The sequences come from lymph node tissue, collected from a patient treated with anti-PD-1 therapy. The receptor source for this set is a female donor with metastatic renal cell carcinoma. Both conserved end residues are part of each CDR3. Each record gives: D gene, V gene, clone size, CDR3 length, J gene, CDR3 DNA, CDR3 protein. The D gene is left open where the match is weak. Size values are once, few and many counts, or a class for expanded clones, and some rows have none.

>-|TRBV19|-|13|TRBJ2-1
TGTGCCACTACAAGGAGGGCTGATGATGAGCAGTTCTTC
CATTRRADDEQFF
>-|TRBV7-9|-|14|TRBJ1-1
TGTGCCAGCAGCACGGACCCCCCTGGGGTTGAAGCTTTCTTT
CASSTDPPGVEAFF
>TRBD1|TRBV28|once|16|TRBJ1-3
TGTGCCAGCAGTTTATTCCAGGGGGAATCTGGAAACACCATATATTTT
CASSLFQGESGNTIYF
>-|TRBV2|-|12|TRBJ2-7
TGTGCCAGCTTCTTGGAGGCCGGGGAGCAGTACTTC
CASFLEAGEQYF
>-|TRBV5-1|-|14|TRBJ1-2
TGCGCCAGCAGCTTGTCTTTGGGTAACTATGGCTACACCTTC
CASSLSLGNYGYTF
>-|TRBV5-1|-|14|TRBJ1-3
TGCGCCAGCAGCTTGGACTTCTCTGGAAACACCATATATTTT
CASSLDFSGNTIYF
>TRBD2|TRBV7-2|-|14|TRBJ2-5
TGTGCCAGCAGCCCTAGGACTAGCGGGGAGACCCAGTACTTC
CASSPRTSGETQYF
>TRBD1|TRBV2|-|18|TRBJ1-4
TGTGCCAGCAGCGGGACAGGGGGCAATTGGGTGACTAATGAAAAACTGTTTTTT
CASSGTGGNWVTNEKLFF
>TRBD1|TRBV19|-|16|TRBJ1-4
TGTGCCAGTAGTAGACAGGGGCGCAACCTTAGGGAAAAACTGTTTTTT
CASSRQGRNLREKLFF
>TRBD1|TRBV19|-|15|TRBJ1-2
TGTGCCAGTAGTTCCCCCGGACAGGGTAACTATGGCTACACCTTC
CASSSPGQGNYGYTF
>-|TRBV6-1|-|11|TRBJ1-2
TGTGCCAGCAGTACAGGGTTGGGCTACACCTTC
CASSTGLGYTF
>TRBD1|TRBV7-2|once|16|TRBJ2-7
TGTGCCAGCAGCCACGGTGGGGGGACAGGGAAATACGAGCAGTACTTC
CASSHGGGTGKYEQYF
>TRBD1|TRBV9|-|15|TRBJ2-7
TGTGCCAGCAGCGCAGCACCGGGACAGGGGGCGATTCAGTACTTC
CASSAAPGQGAIQYF
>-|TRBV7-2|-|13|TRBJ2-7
TGTGCCAGCAGCGCGATAACCACCTACGAGCAGTACTTC
CASSAITTYEQYF
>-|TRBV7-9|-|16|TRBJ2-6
TGTGCCAGCACCTCGGGACTCGGGTCTGGGGCCAACGTCCTGACTTTC
CASTSGLGSGANVLTF
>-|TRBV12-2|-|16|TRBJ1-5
TGTGCAAGTCGCTTACCGAGACAGGGGGGACATCAGCCCCAGCATTTT
CASRLPRQGGHQPQHF
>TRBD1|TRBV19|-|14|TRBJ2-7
TGTGCCAGTAGCTCGACAGGGAACTCCTATGAGCAGTACTTC
CASSSTGNSYEQYF
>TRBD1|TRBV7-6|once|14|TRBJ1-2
TGTGCCAGCAGCCGACAACAGGGGAGTGAGGGCTACACCTTC
CASSRQQGSEGYTF
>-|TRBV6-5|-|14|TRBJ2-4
TGTGCCAGCAGCCGCGGGCCAGCCAAAAACATTCAGTACTTC
CASSRGPAKNIQYF
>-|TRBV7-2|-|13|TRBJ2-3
TGTGCCAGCAGCTTAAATCCTGCAGATACGCAGTATTTT
CASSLNPADTQYF
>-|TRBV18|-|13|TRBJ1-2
TGTGCCAGCGCTCAGAGTGAAGGCCCTGGCTACACCTTC
CASAQSEGPGYTF
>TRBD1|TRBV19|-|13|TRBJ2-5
TGTGCCAGTAGGGACAGGGGGCAGGAGACCCAGTACTTC
CASRDRGQETQYF
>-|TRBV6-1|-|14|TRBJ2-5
TGTGCCAGCACCCGAAGGGGAATCCAAGAGACCCAGTACTTC
CASTRRGIQETQYF
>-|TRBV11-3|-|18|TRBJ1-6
TGTGCCAGCAGCTTAGATCTAACGGGGGACCCTTGGAATTCACCCCTCCACTTT
CASSLDLTGDPWNSPLHF
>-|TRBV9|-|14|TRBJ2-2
TGTGCCAGCACGAAGGGACGGTACACCGGGGAGCTGTTTTTT
CASTKGRYTGELFF
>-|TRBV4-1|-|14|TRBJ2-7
TGCGCCAGCAGCCAAGGTCCGGTGTTGTACGAGCAGTACTTC
CASSQGPVLYEQYF
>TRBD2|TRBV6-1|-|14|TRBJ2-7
TGTGCCAGCAGAACTAGCGGGAGTCCCCACGAGCAGTACTTC
CASRTSGSPHEQYF
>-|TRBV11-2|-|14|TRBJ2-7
TGTGCCAGCAGCTTGGGCCAGACTTCCTACGAGCAGTACTTC
CASSLGQTSYEQYF
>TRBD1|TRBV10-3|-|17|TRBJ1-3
TGTGCCATCAGTGAGCCGAGGACAGGGATCTCTGGAAACACCATATATTTT
CAISEPRTGISGNTIYF
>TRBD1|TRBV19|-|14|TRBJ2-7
TGTGCCAGTAGTGAATGGGACAGGGGCTACGAGCAGTACTTC
CASSEWDRGYEQYF
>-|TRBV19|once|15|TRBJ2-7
TGTGCCAGTAGTATAAGGGCCAGGGGGGAGTACGAGCAGTACTTC
CASSIRARGEYEQYF
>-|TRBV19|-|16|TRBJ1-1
TGTGCCAGTAGTATAGGGGGCGGGAATCTGAACACTGAAGCTTTCTTT
CASSIGGGNLNTEAFF
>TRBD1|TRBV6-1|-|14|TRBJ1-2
TGTGCCAGCAAAAACCGGGACAGGGCTGGTGGCTACACCTTC
CASKNRDRAGGYTF
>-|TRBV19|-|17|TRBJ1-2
TGTGCCAGTAGTCCAATAGCCCTTGGGGGGGTTGACTATGGCTACACCTTC
CASSPIALGGVDYGYTF
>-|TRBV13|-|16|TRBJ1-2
TGTGCCAGCAGCCCCCGCGCCGGGGCGGAACGGGGTGGCTACACCTTC
CASSPRAGAERGGYTF
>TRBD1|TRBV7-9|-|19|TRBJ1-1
TGTGCCAGCAGCCCCATATTGGGGAAACAGGGGGCGCGTGGCACTGAAGCTTTCTTT
CASSPILGKQGARGTEAFF
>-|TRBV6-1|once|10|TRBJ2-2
TGTGCCAGCGGAGGGGGGGAGCTGTTTTTT
CASGGGELFF
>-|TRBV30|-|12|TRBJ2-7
TGTGCCTGGAGTTCCAGATACTACGAGCAGTACTTC
CAWSSRYYEQYF
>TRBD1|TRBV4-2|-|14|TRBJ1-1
TGTGCCAGCAGCCCGAGGGGGCTGAACACTGAAGCTTTCTTT
CASSPRGLNTEAFF
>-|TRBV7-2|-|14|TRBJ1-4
TGTGCCAGCAGCTTAGGAGTTATTAATGAAAAACTGTTTTTT
CASSLGVINEKLFF
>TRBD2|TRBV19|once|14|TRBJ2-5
TGTGCCAGTGGGTCACTAGCGCATCAAGAGACCCAGTACTTC
CASGSLAHQETQYF
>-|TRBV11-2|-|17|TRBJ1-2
TGTGCCAGCAGCTCCCTAACCCGACGGACTCGGAAGTATGGCTACACCTTC
CASSSLTRRTRKYGYTF